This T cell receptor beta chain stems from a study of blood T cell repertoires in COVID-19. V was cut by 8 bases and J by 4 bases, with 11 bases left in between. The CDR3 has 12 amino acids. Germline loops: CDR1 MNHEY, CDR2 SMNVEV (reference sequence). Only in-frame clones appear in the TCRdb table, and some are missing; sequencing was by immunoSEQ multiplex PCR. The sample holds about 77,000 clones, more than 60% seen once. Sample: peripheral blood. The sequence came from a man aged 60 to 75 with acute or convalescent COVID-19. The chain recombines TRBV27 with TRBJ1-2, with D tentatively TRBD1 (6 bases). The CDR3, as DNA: TGTGCCAGCTACACAGGGATCTATGGCTACACCTTC. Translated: CASYTGIYGYTF.